The entry that follows covers one T cell receptor (beta chain) sequence. This sample was taken from a study of blood T cell repertoires in COVID-19. Study context: The samples span acute and convalescent COVID-19 from the United States, Italy and Spain. The cDNA or gDNA used as material had been derived from T cells, B-cell-depleted T cells, or PBMCs.

In the original analysis: Cell counts per sample came from amplifying reference gene primers. The protocol was immunoSEQ multiplex PCR, while the TCRdb copy is restricted to in-frame clones and leaves out a portion. The V and J calls and clone size were taken over from that table, and D and trimming were inferred from the DNA. The sample contains about 150,000 clones, about 90% of which appear only once. CDR3 length: 14 residues. Trimming left V 5 bases short and J 4 bases short, with 14 bases between. Germline CDR1 reads SEHNR; CDR2 reads FQNEAQ (reference sequence). The receptor's source is a man in his forties or fifties with acute or convalescent COVID-19. The V and J genes are TRBV7-9 and TRBJ1-2; perhaps TRBD1 as D (6 bases). Input material: peripheral blood. CDR3 amino acids: CASSIIQGSYGYTF. The CDR3, as DNA: TGTGCCAGCAGCATCATCCAGGGGTCCTATGGCTACACCTTC.